This passage covers 4 T cell receptor beta chains from one sample sequenced in a study of blood T cell dynamics during melanoma immunotherapy. Indicated time point: pre-treatment baseline. Sequenced by immunoSEQ multiplex PCR; TCRdb stores in-frame clones only, minus some. Of 15,000 to 20,000 clones detected, approximately 91% appear once; the ten largest clones hold about 2%. Sequenced here: blood, sampled from a patient treated with checkpoint blockade. These receptors were taken from a human donor with melanoma.

This clone showed up just once. This rearrangement joins TRBV7-2 to TRBJ2-1; D possibly corresponds to TRBD2 (5 bases). The V gene lost 0 bases and the J gene lost 5 bases, with 5 bases spanning the gap. Germline values: CDR1 SGHTA, CDR2 FQGNSA. The CDR3 is made up of 13 amino acids. The CDR3 nucleotides are TGTGCCAGCAGCTTAGCGCGGGACAATGAGCAGTTCTTC. It is translated as CASSLARDNEQFF.

The genes are TRBV7-9 and TRBJ1-3; 7 positions match TRBD1. This CDR3 region has 16 residues. V lost 1 base, J lost 0 bases, and 3 bases stayed unmatched. Per the germline V gene, CDR1 is SEHNR and CDR2 is FQNEAQ (reference sequence). The CDR3 here is CASSLEGAISGNTIYF. The CDR3 DNA follows: TGTGCCAGCAGCTTAGAGGGGGCCATCTCTGGAAACACCATATATTTT.

The chain carries TRBV10-1 and TRBJ2-2; no clear D. The CDR3 is made up of 13 amino acids. CDR1 is WNHNN and CDR2 is SYGVQD in the germline V gene (reference sequence). V gave up 7 bases and J gave up 3 bases, with 9 bases separating them. The CDR3 spells CASTAQDTGELFF. CDR3 coding DNA: TGCGCCAGCACCGCCCAGGACACCGGGGAGCTGTTTTTT.

CDR3 sequence (DNA): TGTGCCAGCAGTGGCTGGGGGGGCCGAGGAGATACGCAGTATTTT. Translating gives CASSGWGGRGDTQYF. The V and J genes are TRBV7-9 and TRBJ2-3, with TRBD2 as a possible D gene (7 bases). The CDR3 runs to 15 residues. Per germline, CDR1 SEHNR and CDR2 FQNEAQ (reference sequence). V was clipped by 6 bases and J by 5 bases, with 18 bases between them.